The rows below give T cell receptor beta chains drawn from one sample of a study of blood T cells in healthy people across ages. A single record per CDR3 protein comes from TCRdb applying MiXCR to the 5' RACE reads. The sample lists 700,000 or so distinct CDR3 sequences; approximately 40% were seen once. Sequenced: blood. These TCRs come from a man aged 80 or over in good health. Each CDR3 is given with its conserved first and last residue. A D gene is named only where the DNA matches it firmly.

v_call d_call cdr3_length cdr3_aa
TRBV3-1 - 13 CASSQSVLAEQFF
TRBV12-3/TRBV12-4 TRBD1 14 CASRGTGMSDEQYF
TRBV10-2 TRBD1 14 CASRGQGPANIQYF
TRBV6-5 - 13 CASSYGGSTEAFF
TRBV6-6 - 11 CASSPMRTQYF
TRBV15 - 13 CATSRDQLSEQYF
TRBV20-1 TRBD2 15 CSASNPTSGFDEQYF
TRBV20-1 - 14 CSASGRNLRGEQFF
TRBV28 - 13 CASSPDFTDTQYF
TRBV11-3 TRBD1 17 CASSFGQGGGFGNTIYF
TRBV5-6 TRBD1 16 CASSFLQGQGGNEQFF
TRBV4-3 - 17 CASSQDGAGSAKNIQYF
TRBV20-1 - 14 CSASGFDSNQPQHF
TRBV21-1 - 14 CASSKGEFRETQYF
TRBV7-9 - 14 CANSDRQSNEKLFF
TRBV6-2/TRBV6-3 TRBD1 16 CASYLTGTGDTGELFF
TRBV7-2 TRBD2 17 CASSFHSGGDLSYEQYF
TRBV2 - 11 CASNTIETQYF
TRBV15 - 15 CATSRDRGSGNTIYF
TRBV7-9 - 16 CASSLVNRDGKDTQYF
TRBV11-2 - 14 CASSLTRTTHGYTF
TRBV28 - 15 CASSLLGGPAYEQYF
TRBV14 - 14 CASSQERGRGGYTF
TRBV29-1 - 14 CSASPDSPYNEQYF
TRBV7-2 - 16 CASSSVGGDVSTEQFF
TRBV28 TRBD2 14 CASSQPTSKETQYF
TRBV6-5 TRBD2 16 CASSYSASGRRDEQYF
TRBV6-2/TRBV6-3 TRBD2 13 CASRAGTSYEQYF
TRBV11-1 - 14 CASSVAASYNEQFF
TRBV5-1 - 14 CASSLAPSGIEQFF
TRBV6-2/TRBV6-3 TRBD2 15 CASSYVGLAGETQYF
TRBV6-5 TRBD1 14 CTSNRGRTQETQYF
TRBV10-2 - 14 CASSREPRESPLHF
TRBV12-3/TRBV12-4 - 15 CASSHTPSGYYEQYF
TRBV5-8 TRBD2 16 CASNPWAGLFQETQYF
TRBV10-2 - 16 CASSESTGRGAGELFF
TRBV9 - 13 CASSVDYRETQYF
TRBV20-1 - 13 CSARGVSKNIQYF
TRBV3-1 TRBD2 15 CASSRRTSGQETQYF
TRBV28 - 14 CASKMDSHGGTQYF